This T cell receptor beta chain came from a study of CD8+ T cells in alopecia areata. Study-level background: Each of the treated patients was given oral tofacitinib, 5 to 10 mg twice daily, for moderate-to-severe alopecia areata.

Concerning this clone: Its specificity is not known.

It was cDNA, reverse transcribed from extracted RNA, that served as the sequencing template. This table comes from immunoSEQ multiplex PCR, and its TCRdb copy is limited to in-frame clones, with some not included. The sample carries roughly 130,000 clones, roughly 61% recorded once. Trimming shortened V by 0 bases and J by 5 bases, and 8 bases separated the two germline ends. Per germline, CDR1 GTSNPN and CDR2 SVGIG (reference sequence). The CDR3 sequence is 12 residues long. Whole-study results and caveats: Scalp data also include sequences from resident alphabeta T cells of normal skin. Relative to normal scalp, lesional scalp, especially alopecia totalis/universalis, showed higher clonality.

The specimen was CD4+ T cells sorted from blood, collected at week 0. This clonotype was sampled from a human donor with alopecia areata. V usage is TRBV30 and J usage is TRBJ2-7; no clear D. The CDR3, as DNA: TGTGCCTGGAGTGTACGATTTGACGAGCAGTACTTC. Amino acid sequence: CAWSVRFDEQYF.